This T cell receptor beta chain originates from a study of cytomegalovirus exposure and HLA in healthy donors (dated by TCRdb to 2016 to 2017). Regarding the research as a whole: An earlier analysis of several hundred of the donors reported approximately 300 Gb of sequence data and 90 million to 120 million unique TCR beta sequences obtained from around 180 million T cells. About 300 gigabases of sequencing data and tens of millions of unique TCR sequences were included in an early release covering several hundred HLA-typed donors. Of the 300 to 400 genotyped donors, about 80% fell in the genetic ancestry cluster associated with self-reported Caucasian donors. The study aimed to test whether cataloging public T cell receptors could reveal signatures of past pathogen exposure. The study used immunosequencing to profile the T cell repertoires of 666 subjects and linked those repertoires to cytomegalovirus serostatus. A separate validation cohort of over 95 different subjects was used in addition to the approximately 640-subject first cohort. High-throughput TCR immunosequencing, statistical association of individual TCRs with disease status, and machine learning were combined to predict cytomegalovirus infection status. A later analysis re-analyzed previously published TCR beta repertoires from approximately 670 donors and added high-resolution HLA genotyping to study TCR occurrence patterns. In the later analysis, no new phenotypic data were used to find candidate immune exposures; instead, reliance was placed on TCR beta sequences and their occurrence across donors. An earlier analysis of approximately 500 of the donors applied high-throughput TCR beta sequencing to assess whether each TCR beta V gene segment acted as functional or pseudogenic. Alongside the repertoire data, information on donor age, sex, ethnicity and CMV serostatus was compiled. A later genetic analysis used genome-wide SNP genotypes for about three fifths of the 666 donors, treating that subset as a discovery cohort. All discovery cohort repertoires had been generated using a single sequencing platform. Class I and class II HLA loci were covered by the typing at four-digit resolution. The number of donors typed differed by locus, with roughly 620-630 for A, B, C, DRB1 and DQB1, 522 for DQA1, under 610 for DPA1, and 472 for DPB1. A few DR-DQ haplotypes were handled as single units for association and clustering because linkage in the cohort was strong. Among roughly 400 genotyped donors of the cohort, an average of around 250,000 unique TCR beta nucleotide sequences was sequenced per donor, of which about 20% were non-productive. Overall study outcomes, separate from this receptor: A further reported finding was that TCR beta sequences accurately predicted the HLA-A and HLA-B alleles for most subjects in the first cohort. Most TCR sequences were seen in very few donors, while some public TCRs were found in many individuals. A later analysis found that most CMV-associated TCR beta chains appeared HLA-restricted, with HLA associations seemingly driven largely by CMV exposure. Because counts were too low, seventeen rarely observed V segments, including chromosome 9 orphons, were excluded from the earlier analysis of some 540 of the donors. Roughly uniform sequencing depth across donors was assumed in presence/absence analyses, although this assumption may not hold. The authors suggested that the approach could potentially be generalized to other disease states and immunological phenotypes. In a later analysis, several top co-occurrence clusters were reported to appear linked to parvovirus B19, influenza, CMV and Epstein-Barr virus. A few of the identified cytomegalovirus-associated TCR beta chains were confirmed in vitro to be specific for cytomegalovirus antigens. Linkage disequilibrium might explain the correlated functional status among segregating V segments, but an unknown experimental factor could not be excluded. Because HLA typing was unavailable for some donors at each locus, only the typed subset was used in association tests. A later analysis found that HLA-associated TCR beta chains were more clonally expanded and had lower generation probabilities than equally common non-associated chains. Strong co-occurrence of HLA alleles, especially DR and DQ, made assigning TCR associations to individual alleles difficult. The classifier was reported to diagnose cytomegalovirus status with high specificity and sensitivity in both the original cohort and the validation cohort. An association between a missense DCLRE1C variant and V-gene and J-gene trimming of TCR beta chains was found in a later genetic analysis and replicated in an independent cohort. A cluster of highly shared sequence variants was judged likely to be a technical artifact of the sequencing pipeline. Compared with the roughly 700-donor mean, donors in an Asian-associated ancestry cluster had fewer N-insertions in productive TCRs, according to a later genetic analysis. The 87-base-pair reads could not distinguish some IMGT-functional V segments, including TRBV6-2 and TRBV6-3, so those segments were excluded. An earlier analysis of several hundred of the donors showed that most TCR beta V segments appeared in productive rearrangements either about 90% or about 30% of the time, which broadly matched IMGT annotations. The cohort was sequenced for TCR beta chains only, and without alpha or paired-chain data the features that could be detected were limited. A later analysis found that TCR association rates varied across HLA loci, with DRB1 alleles showing the most associated TCRs and HLA-C alleles the fewest. At a false discovery rate of 0.05, a later analysis linked 15,000 to 20,000 TCR beta sequences to specific HLA alleles. The study listed around 160 TCR beta chains as associated with cytomegalovirus. For the cohort, immune exposure information was limited to CMV serostatus.

The cohort comprised around 690 healthy bone marrow donors. At the time of sampling, all cohort members were nominally healthy, though unrecorded immune exposures were likely present. The donor was CMV seropositive and belonged to the group of over 250 seropositive cohort members. Every donor gave a peripheral blood sample, and the peripheral blood mononuclear cells from that sample were used for TCR beta sequencing. Genomic DNA extraction from the blood cell samples was performed with the Qiagen DNeasy Blood Extraction Kit. V lost 8 bases and J lost 2 bases; the stretch between them is 11 bases long. From the cysteine up to the phenylalanine, the CDR3 has a length of 12 residues. The DNA shown is the 36-base CDR3, in frame from base 1. The germline V gene provides CDR1 SQVTM and CDR2 ANQGSEA. The library came from the immunoSEQ multiplex PCR assay. For the multiplex PCR, a mixture combining 60 forward primers for TCR Vbeta segments and 13 reverse primers for TCR Jbeta segments was used. The CDR3 region of rearranged TCR beta genes was amplified from genomic DNA by a multiplex PCR assay. On the Illumina HiSeq System, the amplified TCR beta libraries were sequenced as 87-base-pair reads. The published analysis was carried out like this. In a later analysis, approximately 74 million unique TCR beta chains were counted across the roughly 670 repertoires, and roughly 11 million of these chains were shared by at least two donors. Raw reads were error-corrected and collapsed into unique sequences by a nearest-neighbor algorithm in which closely related sequences were merged to remove PCR and sequencing errors. To assign V, D and J gene segments, CDR3 sequences were aligned to IMGT reference sequences. For a sequence to be retained, a match of at least six nucleotides was required to both a V gene segment and a J gene segment. Rearrangements were classified as productive when the CDR3 lacked stop codons and remained in frame with V and J, and all other rearrangements were classified as non-productive. Following IMGT convention, CDR3 was defined as the stretch from the second conserved V-encoded cysteine to the conserved J-encoded phenylalanine. The earlier analysis of about 560 of the donors excluded any sequence lacking an unambiguous match to a single V gene segment. An earlier analysis of 450 to 650 of the donors called V segments functional above 56.7% productive rearrangements and segregating when the between-donor standard deviation exceeded 5%. A statistical classification framework was developed to diagnose cytomegalovirus status using the catalog of TCR beta chain sequences. In a later analysis, V and J genes were assigned by comparing TCR nucleotide sequences against IMGT/GENE-DB human TR gene sequences. In a later analysis, CDR3 sequences and most-parsimonious VDJ recombination scenarios were assigned using the TCRdist pipeline. A later analysis defined each TCR beta chain by its CDR3 amino acid sequence plus V-gene family, and excluded reads lacking a unique V-gene family. A later analysis removed 550 to 700 highly shared, low-generation-probability nucleotide sequences to deal with suspected cross-contamination and a sequencing artifact. For each public chain, a later analysis derived a clonal expansion index from normalized ranks of inferred template counts within each repertoire. In a later analysis, generation probabilities were computed with a VDJ recombination model fitted to out-of-frame rearrangements, and the resulting probabilities were checked against IGoR. Hypergeometric tests were used in a later analysis to score TCR-TCR, TCR-HLA and TCR-CMV co-occurrence, with a repertoire-size bias correction applied to the TCR pairs. False discovery rates were estimated in a later analysis by permuting HLA or CMV assignments 20 times. A later analysis grouped co-occurring TCRs with DBSCAN, adding TCRdist sequence similarity when clustering within HLA-allele-positive subsets. Co-occurrence clustering excluded repertoires with fewer than 30,000 or more than 120,000 public chains, plus five with anomalous nucleotide sharing. TCRdb carries this immuneACCESS record with in-frame sequences only. Its versions omit some clonotypes, under half of them owing to an unresolved V gene in the studies checked, with the rest unexplained. The D gene and trimming were derived from the DNA, and the V and J assignments and clone size from that table. Within this sample are 100,000 to 150,000 clones, with roughly a tenth of them counted one time only. The ten largest clones add up to around 5% of the sample.

Turning to this clone: Its antigen has not been determined. Per-base quality was not reported, and no clone a single base away is much larger than it.

The chain links TRBV29-1 with TRBJ2-3; TRBD1 could be the D gene, as 6 bases match. This receptor was identified in a woman in her late teens or twenties in good health and CMV-seropositive. The sample comprised PBMCs. This receptor has the CDR3 CSFRTVTDTQYF. The DNA reads TGCAGCTTTCGGACAGTCACAGATACGCAGTATTTT.